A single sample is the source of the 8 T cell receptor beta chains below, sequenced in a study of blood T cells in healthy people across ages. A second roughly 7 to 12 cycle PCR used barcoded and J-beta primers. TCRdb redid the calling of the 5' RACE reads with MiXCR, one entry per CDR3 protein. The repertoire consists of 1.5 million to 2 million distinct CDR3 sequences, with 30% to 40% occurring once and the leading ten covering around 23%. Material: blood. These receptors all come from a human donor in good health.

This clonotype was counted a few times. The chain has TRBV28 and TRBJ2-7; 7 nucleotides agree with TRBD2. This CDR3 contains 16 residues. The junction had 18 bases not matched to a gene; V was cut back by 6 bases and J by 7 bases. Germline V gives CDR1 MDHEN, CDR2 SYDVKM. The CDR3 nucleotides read TGTGCCAGCAGCTTGGGATCTAGCGGCTTCTCCCAGGAGCAGTACTTC. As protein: CASSLGSSGFSQEQYF.

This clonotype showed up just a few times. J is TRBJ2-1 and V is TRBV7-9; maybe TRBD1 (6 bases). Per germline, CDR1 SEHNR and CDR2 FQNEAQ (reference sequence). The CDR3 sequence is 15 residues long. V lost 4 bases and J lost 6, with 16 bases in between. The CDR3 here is CASSSRSKGVNEQFF. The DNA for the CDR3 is TGTGCCAGCAGCTCCCGATCAAAGGGGGTCAATGAGCAGTTCTTC.

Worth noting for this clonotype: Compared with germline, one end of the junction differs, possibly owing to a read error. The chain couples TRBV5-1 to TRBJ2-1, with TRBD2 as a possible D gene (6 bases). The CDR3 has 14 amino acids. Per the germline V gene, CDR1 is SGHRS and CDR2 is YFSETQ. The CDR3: CASPRRGGYSEQFF. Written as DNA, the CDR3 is TGCGCCAGCCCAAGGCGGGGCGGCTACAGTGAGCAGTTCTTC.

In DNA, the CDR3 is TGCAGTGTTGGTGCGGGCACAGATACGCAGTATTTT. This sequence encodes CSVGAGTDTQYF. The V and J genes are TRBV20-1 and TRBJ2-3; D ambiguous. The V gene's germline CDR1 is DFQATT and CDR2 SNEGSKA (reference sequence). The CDR3 is 12 residues long. V lost 7 bases and J lost 1, with 9 bases in between.

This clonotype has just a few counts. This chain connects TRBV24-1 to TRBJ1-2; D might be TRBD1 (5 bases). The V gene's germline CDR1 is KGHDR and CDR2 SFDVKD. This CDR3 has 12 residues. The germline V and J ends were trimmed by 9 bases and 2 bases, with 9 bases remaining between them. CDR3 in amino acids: CATAAGNYGYTF. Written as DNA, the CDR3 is TGTGCCACCGCCGCAGGGAACTATGGCTACACCTTC.

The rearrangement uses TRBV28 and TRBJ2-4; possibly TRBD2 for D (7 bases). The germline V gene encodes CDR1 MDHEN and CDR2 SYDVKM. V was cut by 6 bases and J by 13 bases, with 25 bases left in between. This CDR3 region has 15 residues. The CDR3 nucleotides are TGTGCCAGCAGGTTACAGGGATTCATTGCGGGGGAGCAGTACTTC. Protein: CASRLQGFIAGEQYF.

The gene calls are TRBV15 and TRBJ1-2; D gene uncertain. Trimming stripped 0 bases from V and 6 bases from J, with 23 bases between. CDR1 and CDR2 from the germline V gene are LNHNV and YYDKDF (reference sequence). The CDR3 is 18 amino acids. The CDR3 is CATSRDDHRRVLFDGYTF. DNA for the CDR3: TGTGCCACCAGCAGAGATGACCACAGAAGGGTTTTGTTCGATGGCTACACCTTC.

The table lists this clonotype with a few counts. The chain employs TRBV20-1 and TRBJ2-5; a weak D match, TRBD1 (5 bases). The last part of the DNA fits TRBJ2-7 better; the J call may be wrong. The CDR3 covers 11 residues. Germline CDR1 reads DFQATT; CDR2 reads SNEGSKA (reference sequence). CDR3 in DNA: TGCAGTGCCAACCGACAGCACGAGCAGTACTTC. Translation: CSANRQHEQYF.